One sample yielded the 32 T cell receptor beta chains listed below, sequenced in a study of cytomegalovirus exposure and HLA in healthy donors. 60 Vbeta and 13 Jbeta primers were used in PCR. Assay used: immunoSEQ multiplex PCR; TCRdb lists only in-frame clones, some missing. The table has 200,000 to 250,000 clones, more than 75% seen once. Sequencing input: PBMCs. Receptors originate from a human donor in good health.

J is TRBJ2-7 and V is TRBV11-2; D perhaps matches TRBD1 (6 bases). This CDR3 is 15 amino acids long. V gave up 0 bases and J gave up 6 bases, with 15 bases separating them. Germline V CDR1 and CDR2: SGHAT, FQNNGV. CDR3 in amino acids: CASSLEVGALGEQYF. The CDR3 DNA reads TGTGCCAGCAGCTTAGAGGTGGGGGCCCTCGGCGAGCAGTACTTC.

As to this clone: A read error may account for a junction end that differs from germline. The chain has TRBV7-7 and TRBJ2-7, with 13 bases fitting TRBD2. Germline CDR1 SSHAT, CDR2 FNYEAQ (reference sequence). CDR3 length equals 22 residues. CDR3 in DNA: TGTGCTAGCAGCTTCAACTCAAACCACGGACTAGCGGGAGTGGTGTTCCCCTACGAGCAGTACTTC. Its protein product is CASSFNSNHGLAGVVFPYEQYF.

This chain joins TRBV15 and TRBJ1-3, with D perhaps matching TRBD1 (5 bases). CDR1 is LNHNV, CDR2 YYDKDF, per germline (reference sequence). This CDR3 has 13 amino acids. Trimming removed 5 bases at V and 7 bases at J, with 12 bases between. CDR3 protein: CATSDPRGNTIYF. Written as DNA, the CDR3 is TGTGCCACCAGCGACCCGCGGGGGAACACCATATATTTT.

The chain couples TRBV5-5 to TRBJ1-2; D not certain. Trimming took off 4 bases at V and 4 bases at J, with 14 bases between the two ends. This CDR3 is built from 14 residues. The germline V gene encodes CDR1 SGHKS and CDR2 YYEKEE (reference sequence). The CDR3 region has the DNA TGTGCCAGCAGCACGGGCGAGCGGGGCTATGGCTACACCTTC. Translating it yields CASSTGERGYGYTF.

CDR3 region: CASIMSYEQYF. CDR3 DNA sequence: TGTGCCAGCATAATGTCCTACGAGCAGTACTTC. The rearrangement joins TRBV2 to TRBJ2-7; D uncertain. CDR1 is SNHLY, CDR2 FYNNEI, per germline. This CDR3 has 11 residues. Trimming removed 7 bases from V and 1 base from J, with 5 bases in between.

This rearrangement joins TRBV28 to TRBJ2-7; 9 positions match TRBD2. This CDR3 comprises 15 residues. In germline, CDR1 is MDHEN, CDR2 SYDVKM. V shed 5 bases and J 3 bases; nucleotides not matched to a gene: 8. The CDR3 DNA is TGTGCCAGCAGTCCTCTTAGCGGGAGTCGCTACGAGCAGTACTTC. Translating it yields CASSPLSGSRYEQYF.

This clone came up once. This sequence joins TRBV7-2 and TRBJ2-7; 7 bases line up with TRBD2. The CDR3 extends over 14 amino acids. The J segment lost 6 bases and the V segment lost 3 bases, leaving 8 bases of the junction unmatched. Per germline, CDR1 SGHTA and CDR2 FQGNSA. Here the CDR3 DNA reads TGTGCCAGCAGCTTGAGTCCGGGAGGCCGCGAGCAGTACTTC. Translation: CASSLSPGGREQYF.

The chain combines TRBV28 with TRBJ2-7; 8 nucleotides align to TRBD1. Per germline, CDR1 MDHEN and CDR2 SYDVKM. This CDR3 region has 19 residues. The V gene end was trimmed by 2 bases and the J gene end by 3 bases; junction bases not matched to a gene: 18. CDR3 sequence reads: CASSLALNSRGRFIYEQYF. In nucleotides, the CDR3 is TGTGCCAGCAGTTTAGCCCTTAACTCCAGGGGGCGGTTTATCTACGAGCAGTACTTC.

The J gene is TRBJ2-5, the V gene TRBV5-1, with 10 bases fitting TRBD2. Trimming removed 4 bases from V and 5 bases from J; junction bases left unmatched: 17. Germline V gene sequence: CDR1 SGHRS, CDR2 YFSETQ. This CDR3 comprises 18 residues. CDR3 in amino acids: CASSLPKAGGPGQETQYF. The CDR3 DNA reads TGCGCCAGCAGCCTGCCTAAAGCGGGAGGGCCGGGGCAGGAGACCCAGTACTTC.

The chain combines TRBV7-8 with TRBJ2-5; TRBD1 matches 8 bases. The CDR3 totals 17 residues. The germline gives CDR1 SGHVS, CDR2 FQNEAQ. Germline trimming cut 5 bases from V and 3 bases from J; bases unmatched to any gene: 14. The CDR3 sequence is CASSQEGQGAWEETQYF. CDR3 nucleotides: TGTGCCAGCAGCCAAGAGGGCCAGGGGGCATGGGAAGAGACCCAGTACTTC.

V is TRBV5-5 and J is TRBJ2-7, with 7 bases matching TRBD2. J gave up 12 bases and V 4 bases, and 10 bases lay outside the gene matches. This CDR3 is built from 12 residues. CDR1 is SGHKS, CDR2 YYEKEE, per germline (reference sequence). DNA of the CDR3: TGTGCCAGCAGCCCGGGCGGGGGAGTGATGTACTTC. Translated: CASSPGGGVMYF.

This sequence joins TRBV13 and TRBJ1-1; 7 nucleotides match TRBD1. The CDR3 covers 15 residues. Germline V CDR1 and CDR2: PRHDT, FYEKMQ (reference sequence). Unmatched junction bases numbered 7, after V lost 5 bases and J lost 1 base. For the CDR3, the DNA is TGTGCCAGCAGCGGAAACAGGGGTACGAACACTGAAGCTTTCTTT. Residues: CASSGNRGTNTEAFF.

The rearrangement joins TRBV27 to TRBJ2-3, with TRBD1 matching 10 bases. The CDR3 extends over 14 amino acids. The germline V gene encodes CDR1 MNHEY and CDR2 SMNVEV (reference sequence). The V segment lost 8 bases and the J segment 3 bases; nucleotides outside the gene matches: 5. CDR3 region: CASADRGQTDTQYF. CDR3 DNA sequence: TGTGCCAGCGCAGACAGGGGGCAGACAGATACGCAGTATTTT.

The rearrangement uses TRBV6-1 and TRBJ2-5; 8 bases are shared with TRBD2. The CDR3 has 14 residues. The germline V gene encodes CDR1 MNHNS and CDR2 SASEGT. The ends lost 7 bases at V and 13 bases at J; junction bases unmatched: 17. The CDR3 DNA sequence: TGTGCCAGCAATCCTACAAATCCAACTAGCGGCCTGTACTTC. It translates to CASNPTNPTSGLYF.

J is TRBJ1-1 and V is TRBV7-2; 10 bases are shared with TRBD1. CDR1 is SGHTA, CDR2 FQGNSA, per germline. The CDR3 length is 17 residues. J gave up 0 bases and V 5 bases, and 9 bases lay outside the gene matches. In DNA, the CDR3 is TGTGCCAGCAGCAGAAAGGGACAGGGGAGGATGAACACTGAAGCTTTCTTT. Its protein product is CASSRKGQGRMNTEAFF.

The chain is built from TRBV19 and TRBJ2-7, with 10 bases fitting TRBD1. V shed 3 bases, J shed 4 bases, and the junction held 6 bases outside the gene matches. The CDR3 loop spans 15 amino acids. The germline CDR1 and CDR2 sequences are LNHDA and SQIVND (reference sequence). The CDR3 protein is CASSMGQGSMYEQYF. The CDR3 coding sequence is TGTGCCAGTAGTATGGGACAGGGGAGTATGTACGAGCAGTACTTC.

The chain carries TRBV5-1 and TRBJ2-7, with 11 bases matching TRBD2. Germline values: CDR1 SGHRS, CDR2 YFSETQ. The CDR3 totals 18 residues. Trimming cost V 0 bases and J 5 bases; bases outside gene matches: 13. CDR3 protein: CASSLVGLAGLRADEQYF. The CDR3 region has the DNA TGCGCCAGCAGCTTGGTTGGACTAGCGGGCCTTCGGGCTGACGAGCAGTACTTC.

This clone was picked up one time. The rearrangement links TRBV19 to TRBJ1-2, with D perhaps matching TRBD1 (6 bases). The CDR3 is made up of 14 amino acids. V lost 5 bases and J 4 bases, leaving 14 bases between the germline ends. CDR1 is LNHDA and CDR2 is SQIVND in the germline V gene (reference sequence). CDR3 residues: CASSGQGSGYGYTF. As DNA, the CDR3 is TGTGCCAGTAGTGGCCAGGGGAGTGGCTATGGCTACACCTTC.

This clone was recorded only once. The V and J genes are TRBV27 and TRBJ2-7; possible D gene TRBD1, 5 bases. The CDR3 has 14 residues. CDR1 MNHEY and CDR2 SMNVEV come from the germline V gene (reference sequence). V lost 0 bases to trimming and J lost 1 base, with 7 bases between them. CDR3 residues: CASSLSQGSYEQYF. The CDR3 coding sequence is TGTGCCAGCAGTTTATCGCAGGGTTCCTACGAGCAGTACTTC.

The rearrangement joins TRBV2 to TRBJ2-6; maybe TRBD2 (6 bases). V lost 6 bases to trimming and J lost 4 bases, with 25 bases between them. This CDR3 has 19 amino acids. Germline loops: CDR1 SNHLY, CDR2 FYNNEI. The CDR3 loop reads CASSHPGLAMRLGANVLTF. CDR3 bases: TGTGCCAGCAGCCACCCGGGACTGGCTATGAGGTTGGGGGCCAACGTCCTGACTTTC.

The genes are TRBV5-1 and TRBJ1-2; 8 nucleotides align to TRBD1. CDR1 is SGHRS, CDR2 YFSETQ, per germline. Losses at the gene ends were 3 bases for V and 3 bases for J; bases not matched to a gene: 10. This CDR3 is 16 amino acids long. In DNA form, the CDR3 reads TGCGCCAGCAGCTATACGGTGGGACAGGATCACTATGGCTACACCTTC. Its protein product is CASSYTVGQDHYGYTF.

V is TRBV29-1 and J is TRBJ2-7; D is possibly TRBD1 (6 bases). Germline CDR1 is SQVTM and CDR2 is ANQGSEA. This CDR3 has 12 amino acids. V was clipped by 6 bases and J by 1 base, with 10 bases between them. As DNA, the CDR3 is TGCAGCGTGGGCAGGGGATCCTACGAGCAGTACTTC. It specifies CSVGRGSYEQYF.

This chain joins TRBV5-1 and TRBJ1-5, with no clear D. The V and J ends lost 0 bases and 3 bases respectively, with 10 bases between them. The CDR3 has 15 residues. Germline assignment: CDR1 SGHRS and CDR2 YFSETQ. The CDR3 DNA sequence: TGCGCCAGCAGCTTGGGAGGCTCGGACAATCAGCCCCAGCATTTT. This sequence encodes CASSLGGSDNQPQHF. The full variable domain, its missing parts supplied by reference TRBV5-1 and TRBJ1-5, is KAGVTQTPRYLIKTRGQQVTLSCSPISGHRSVSWYQQTPGQGLQFLFEYFSETQRNKGNFPGRFSGRQFSNSRSEMNVSTLELGDSALYLCASSLGGSDNQPQHFGDGTRLSIL.

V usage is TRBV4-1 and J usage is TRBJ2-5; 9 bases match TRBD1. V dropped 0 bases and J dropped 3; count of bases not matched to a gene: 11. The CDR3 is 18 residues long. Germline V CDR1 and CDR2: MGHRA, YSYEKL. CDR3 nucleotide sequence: TGCGCCAGCAGCCAAGATGTAGAAGGACAGGGGATGGAAGAGACCCAGTACTTC. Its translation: CASSQDVEGQGMEETQYF.

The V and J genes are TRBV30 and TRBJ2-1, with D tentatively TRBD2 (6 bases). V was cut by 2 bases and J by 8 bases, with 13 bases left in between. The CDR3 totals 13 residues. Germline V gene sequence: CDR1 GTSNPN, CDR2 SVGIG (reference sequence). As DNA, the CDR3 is TGTGCCTGGAGTCCTTGGGACTTTGATGAGCAGTTCTTC. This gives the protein CAWSPWDFDEQFF.

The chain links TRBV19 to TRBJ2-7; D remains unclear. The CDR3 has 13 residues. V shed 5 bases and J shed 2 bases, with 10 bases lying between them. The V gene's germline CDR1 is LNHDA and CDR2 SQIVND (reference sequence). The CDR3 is CASSVPNPYEQYF. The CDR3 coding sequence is TGTGCCAGTAGTGTGCCTAATCCCTACGAGCAGTACTTC.

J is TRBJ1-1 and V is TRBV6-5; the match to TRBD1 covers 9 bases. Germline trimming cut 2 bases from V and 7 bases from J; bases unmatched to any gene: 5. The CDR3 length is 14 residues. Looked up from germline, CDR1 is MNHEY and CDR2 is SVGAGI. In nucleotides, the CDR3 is TGTGCCAGCAGTTACGTAACAGGGGGCGTTGAAGCTTTCTTT. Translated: CASSYVTGGVEAFF.

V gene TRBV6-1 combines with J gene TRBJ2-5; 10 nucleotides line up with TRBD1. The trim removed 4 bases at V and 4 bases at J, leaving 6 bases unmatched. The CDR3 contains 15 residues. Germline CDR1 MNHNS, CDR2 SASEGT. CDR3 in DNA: TGTGCCAGCAGTGCCAAGACAGGGGGCGCAGAGACCCAGTACTTC. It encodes CASSAKTGGAETQYF.

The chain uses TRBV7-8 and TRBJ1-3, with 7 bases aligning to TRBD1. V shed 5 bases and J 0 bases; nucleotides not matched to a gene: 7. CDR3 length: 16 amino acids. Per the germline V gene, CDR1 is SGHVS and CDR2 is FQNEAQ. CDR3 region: CASSLGQALSGNTIYF. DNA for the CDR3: TGTGCCAGCAGCCTAGGACAGGCGCTCTCTGGAAACACCATATATTTT. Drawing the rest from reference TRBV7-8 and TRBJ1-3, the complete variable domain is GAGVSQSPRYKVAKRGQDVALRCDPISGHVSLFWYQQALGQGPEFLTYFQNEAQLDKSGLPSDRFFAERPEGSVSTLKIQRTQQEDSAVYLCASSLGQALSGNTIYFGEGSWLTVV.

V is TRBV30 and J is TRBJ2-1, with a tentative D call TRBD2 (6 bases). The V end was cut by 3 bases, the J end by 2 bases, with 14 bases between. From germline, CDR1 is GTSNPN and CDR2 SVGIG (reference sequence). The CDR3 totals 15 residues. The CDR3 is CAWSIREWTYNEQFF. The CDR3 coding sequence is TGTGCCTGGAGCATCCGGGAGTGGACCTACAATGAGCAGTTCTTC. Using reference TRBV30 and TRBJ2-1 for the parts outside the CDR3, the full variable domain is SQTIHQWPATLVQPVGSPLSLECTVEGTSNPNLYWYRQAAGRGLQLLFYSVGIGQISSEVPQNLSASRPQDRQFILSSKKLLLSDSGFYLCAWSIREWTYNEQFFGPGTRLTVL.

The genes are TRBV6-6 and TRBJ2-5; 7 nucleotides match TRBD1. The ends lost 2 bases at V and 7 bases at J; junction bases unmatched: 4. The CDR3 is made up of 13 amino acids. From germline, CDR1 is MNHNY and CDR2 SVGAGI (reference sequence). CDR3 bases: TGTGCCAGCAGTTACGGGGCAGGGGGGACCCAGTACTTC. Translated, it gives CASSYGAGGTQYF.

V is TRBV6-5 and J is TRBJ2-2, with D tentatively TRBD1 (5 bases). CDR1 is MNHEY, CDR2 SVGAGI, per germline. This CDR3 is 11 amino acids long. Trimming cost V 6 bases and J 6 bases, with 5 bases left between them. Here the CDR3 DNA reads TGTGCCAGCAGGGGGCCCGGGGAGCTGTTTTTT. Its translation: CASRGPGELFF.